The next 18 T cell receptor beta chains were all read from a single sample in a study of cytomegalovirus exposure and HLA in healthy donors. The PCR contained 60 Vbeta and 13 Jbeta primers. Assay: immunoSEQ multiplex PCR; the TCRdb copy retains only in-frame clones and omits some. The profile shows more than 130,000 clones, around 80% of them singletons. Input material: PBMCs. Receptor source: a male donor in good health and CMV-seronegative.

This chain links TRBV6-6 with TRBJ2-5; D may be TRBD2 (5 bases). The DNA matches TRBJ2-7 better at its end, which makes the J call doubtful. The CDR3 extends over 15 amino acids. Germline V CDR1 and CDR2: MNHNY, SVGAGI (reference sequence). The CDR3, as DNA: TGTGCCAGCAGTTATGGGAGAAAGGGCGTCCACGAGCAGTACTTC. As protein: CASSYGRKGVHEQYF.

This clone was counted a few times. V is TRBV5-1 and J is TRBJ1-1; 9 positions match TRBD1. Germline CDR1 reads SGHRS; CDR2 reads YFSETQ. The CDR3 runs to 15 residues. V trimming: 4 bases; J trimming: 1 base; junction bases outside the gene matches: 5. This CDR3 reads CASSPGTGPNTEAFF. The CDR3 DNA is TGCGCCAGCAGCCCTGGGACAGGGCCGAACACTGAAGCTTTCTTT.

The chain carries TRBV5-1 and TRBJ2-1, with D perhaps TRBD1 (5 bases). CDR1 is SGHRS, CDR2 YFSETQ, per germline. The CDR3 sequence is 15 residues long. The ends were cut back, 5 bases at V and 8 bases at J, with 20 bases in the middle. In nucleotides, the CDR3 is TGCGCCAGCAGATCAGGGATTGAGGATCTCTATGAGCAGTTCTTC. Its protein is CASRSGIEDLYEQFF.

The chain recombines TRBV5-5 with TRBJ1-1; perhaps TRBD1 as D (6 bases). Germline CDR1 reads SGHKS; CDR2 reads YYEKEE (reference sequence). V lost 4 bases and J lost 0, with 10 bases in between. This CDR3 has 14 residues. CDR3 sequence (DNA): TGTGCCAGCAGCGTAGGACAGATGAACACTGAAGCTTTCTTT. It specifies CASSVGQMNTEAFF.

This chain links TRBV6-1 with TRBJ1-3; 9 bases are a match to TRBD1. V trimming: 8 bases; J trimming: 4 bases; junction bases outside the gene matches: 6. There are 14 residues in the CDR3. The germline gives CDR1 MNHNS, CDR2 SASEGT. The CDR3 DNA sequence: TGTGCCAGCCTAGACAGGGGGACGGGAAACACCATATATTTT. This translates into CASLDRGTGNTIYF.

J is TRBJ1-2 and V is TRBV19; 7 bases agree with TRBD1. The V segment lost 5 bases and the J segment 5 bases; nucleotides outside the gene matches: 11. CDR3 size: 15 residues. Germline lookup yields CDR1 LNHDA and CDR2 SQIVND (reference sequence). The CDR3 protein is CASSPRQGCGYGYTF. CDR3 nucleotide sequence: TGTGCCAGTAGTCCGCGACAGGGCTGCGGGTATGGCTACACCTTC.

The chain has TRBV11-3 and TRBJ2-7, with 7 bases fitting TRBD2. Germline assignment: CDR1 SGHNT and CDR2 YENEEA. CDR3 size: 15 residues. V dropped 0 bases and J dropped 7; count of bases not matched to a gene: 9. The CDR3, as DNA: TGTGCCAGCAGCTTAGATCTTGTTCGGCGGGAGGAGCAGTACTTC. As protein: CASSLDLVRREEQYF.

The CDR3 spells CACETGTGLIETQYF. DNA of the CDR3: TGTGCCTGCGAAACCGGGACAGGACTTATAGAGACCCAGTACTTC. The chain employs TRBV30 and TRBJ2-5; 8 bases agree with TRBD1. Germline V CDR1 and CDR2: GTSNPN, SVGIG (reference sequence). This CDR3 region has 15 residues. J lost 4 bases, V lost 6 bases, and 13 bases had no gene match.

The genes are TRBV6-6 and TRBJ1-6; TRBD1 matches at 8 bases. CDR1 and CDR2 (germline): MNHNY, SVGAGI (reference sequence). The CDR3 extends over 15 amino acids. With 5 bases clipped from V and 5 bases from J, the junction kept 5 bases outside the gene matches. For the CDR3, the DNA is TGTGCCAGCAGTCTCTCGACAGGGGATAATTCACCCCTCCACTTT. It codes for CASSLSTGDNSPLHF.

The chain couples TRBV6-5 to TRBJ1-2; 9 positions agree with TRBD1. The CDR3 extends over 13 amino acids. From germline, CDR1 is MNHEY and CDR2 SVGAGI. Trimming removed 10 bases from V and 3 bases from J; junction bases left unmatched: 6. In nucleotides, the CDR3 is TGTGCCATCCGGACAGGGGACGACTATGGCTACACCTTC. Translated: CAIRTGDDYGYTF.

The chain joins TRBV7-9 to TRBJ1-2, with unresolved D. Trimming cost V 4 bases and J 0 bases, with 9 bases left between them. CDR3 length: 14 residues. The germline V gene has CDR1 SEHNR and CDR2 FQNEAQ (reference sequence). CDR3 amino acids: CASSSRQSNYGYTF. The DNA of the CDR3 is TGTGCCAGCAGCTCCCGACAATCTAACTATGGCTACACCTTC.

This chain joins TRBV7-3 and TRBJ2-6; 7 bases map to TRBD1. J gave up 1 base and V 5 bases, and 17 bases lay outside the gene matches. The germline V gene encodes CDR1 SGHTA and CDR2 FQGTGA. The CDR3 consists of 20 residues. CDR3 nucleotide sequence: TGTGCCAGCAGCCAGAGGACAGGAGGAACATTCCAATCTGGGGCCAACGTCCTGACTTTC. Translated: CASSQRTGGTFQSGANVLTF.

The chain joins TRBV7-6 to TRBJ2-2; TRBD1 aligns across 7 bases. The V gene's germline CDR1 is SGHVS and CDR2 FNYEAQ. CDR3 length: 15 amino acids. V shed 5 bases, J shed 4 bases, and the junction held 7 bases outside the gene matches. The CDR3 protein is CASSRTGMGTGELFF. The CDR3 region has the DNA TGTGCCAGCAGCCGGACAGGAATGGGCACCGGGGAGCTGTTTTTT. The full variable domain, with the rest looked up from reference TRBV7-6 and TRBJ2-2, is GAGVSQSPRYKVTKRGQDVALRCDPISGHVSLYWYRQALGQGPEFLTYFNYEAQQDKSGLPNDRFSAERPEGSISTLTIQRTEQRDSAMYRCASSRTGMGTGELFFGEGSRLTVL.

This clone was observed once. The CDR3 DNA is TGTGCCAGCAGTTGGCGGGGGAACGGCATCTACGAGCAGTACTTC. Its translation: CASSWRGNGIYEQYF. This chain uses TRBV6-5 with TRBJ2-7, with TRBD2 matching 7 bases. The germline gives CDR1 MNHEY, CDR2 SVGAGI. V lost 4 bases, J lost 3 bases, and 9 bases stayed unmatched. The CDR3 extends over 15 amino acids.

The CDR3 loop is CASKRDTKRSEAFF. As DNA, the CDR3 is TGTGCCAGCAAACGGGACACCAAGCGAAGTGAAGCTTTCTTT. The chain carries TRBV7-2 and TRBJ1-1, with TRBD1 as a possible D gene (6 bases). CDR1 SGHTA and CDR2 FQGNSA come from the germline V gene. There are 14 residues in the CDR3. Trimming took off 7 bases at V and 7 bases at J, with 19 bases between the two ends. The entire variable domain, with the rest obtained from reference TRBV7-2 and TRBJ1-1, is as follows: GAGVSQSPSNKVTEKGKDVELRCDPISGHTALYWYRQSLGQGLEFLIYFQGNSAPDKSGLPSDRFSAERTGGSVSTLTIQRTQQEDSAVYLCASKRDTKRSEAFFGQGTRLTVV.

This clone was recorded once. The rearrangement joins TRBV4-1 to TRBJ1-1; D is unclear. Trimming removed 3 bases from V and 5 bases from J, with 25 bases in between. Germline values: CDR1 MGHRA, CDR2 YSYEKL. This CDR3 has 18 residues. CDR3 region: CASSHDPTEAGVGTEAFF. CDR3 sequence (DNA): TGCGCCAGCAGCCACGACCCTACAGAGGCGGGAGTAGGGACTGAAGCTTTCTTT.

The chain carries TRBV28 and TRBJ1-6; 7 bases map to TRBD1. CDR1 and CDR2 (germline): MDHEN, SYDVKM. The CDR3 has 14 residues. The V gene end was trimmed by 6 bases and the J gene end by 14 bases; junction bases not matched to a gene: 13. CDR3 in amino acids: CASSPGTVIPSLHF. In DNA, the CDR3 is TGTGCCAGCAGCCCCGGGACAGTTATTCCTTCCCTCCACTTT.

The chain carries TRBV7-2 and TRBJ2-5; D remains ambiguous. V shed 1 base and J shed 3 bases, with 9 bases lying between them. CDR1 is SGHTA and CDR2 is FQGNSA in the germline V gene. The CDR3 runs 14 residues. CDR3 coding DNA: TGTGCCAGCAGCTTAGTGAGTGGTAAAGAGACCCAGTACTTC. This translates into CASSLVSGKETQYF.